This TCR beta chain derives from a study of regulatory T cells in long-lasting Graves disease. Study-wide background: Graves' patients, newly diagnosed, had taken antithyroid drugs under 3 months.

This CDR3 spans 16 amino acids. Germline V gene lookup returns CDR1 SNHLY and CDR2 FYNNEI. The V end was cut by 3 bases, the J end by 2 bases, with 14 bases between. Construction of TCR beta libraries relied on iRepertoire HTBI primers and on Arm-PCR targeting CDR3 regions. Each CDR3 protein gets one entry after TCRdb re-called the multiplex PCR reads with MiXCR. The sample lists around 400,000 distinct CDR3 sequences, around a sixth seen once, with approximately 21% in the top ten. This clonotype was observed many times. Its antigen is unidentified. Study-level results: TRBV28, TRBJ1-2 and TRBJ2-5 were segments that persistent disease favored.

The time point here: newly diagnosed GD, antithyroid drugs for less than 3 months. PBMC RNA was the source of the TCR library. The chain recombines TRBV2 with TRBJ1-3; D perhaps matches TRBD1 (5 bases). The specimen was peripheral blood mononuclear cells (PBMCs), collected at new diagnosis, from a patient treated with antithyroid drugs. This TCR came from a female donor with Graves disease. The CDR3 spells CASSDWGTLAGNTIYF. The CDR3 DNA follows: TGTGCCAGCAGTGACTGGGGGACTCTAGCTGGAAACACCATATATTTT.